The 26 T cell receptor beta chains presented below share a single source sample, sequenced in a study of blood T cell repertoires in COVID-19. The protocol was immunoSEQ multiplex PCR, while the TCRdb copy is restricted to in-frame clones and leaves out a portion. The sample shows a few hundred thousand clones, about four fifths of them seen only once. Specimen: PBMCs or T cells enriched from blood (not recorded which). The receptors here all came from a woman in her 40s with acute COVID-19.

This chain connects TRBV13 to TRBJ1-2, with a possible D match to TRBD1 (6 bases). V dropped 5 bases and J dropped 0 bases, with 13 bases sitting between them. Germline loops: CDR1 PRHDT, CDR2 FYEKMQ (reference sequence). This CDR3 region has 15 residues. The CDR3 protein is CASSRTASANYGYTF. DNA of the CDR3: TGTGCCAGCAGCCGGACAGCCAGTGCTAACTATGGCTACACCTTC.

The chain carries TRBV5-6 and TRBJ1-2, with 11 bases matching TRBD1. The CDR3 extends over 16 amino acids. V lost 4 bases, J lost 4 bases, and 9 bases stayed unmatched. CDR1 and CDR2 from the germline V gene are SGHDT and YYEEEE. CDR3 nucleotide sequence: TGTGCCAGCAGCCAGTGGACAGGGGGCCCCCCCTATGGCTACACCTTC. Translation: CASSQWTGGPPYGYTF.

The chain carries TRBV24-1 and TRBJ2-2; 10 nucleotides agree with TRBD1. There are 16 residues in the CDR3. With V trimmed by 4 bases and J by 7 bases, 8 bases remained unmatched. Germline V gives CDR1 KGHDR, CDR2 SFDVKD. The CDR3 is CATSDPGTGDIGELFF. The CDR3 nucleotides read TGTGCCACCAGTGACCCCGGGACAGGGGACATCGGGGAGCTGTTTTTT.

This chain links TRBV9 with TRBJ2-7; a possible D gene is TRBD2 (5 bases). This CDR3 has 14 amino acids. The germline CDR1 and CDR2 sequences are SGDLS and YYNGEE. V lost 4 bases and J lost 6, with 17 bases in between. Here the CDR3 reads CASSPGFRGSEQYF. The CDR3 DNA reads TGTGCCAGCAGCCCGGGGTTTCGAGGATCCGAGCAGTACTTC.

The V and J genes are TRBV4-1 and TRBJ1-6; 7 nucleotides align to TRBD1. This CDR3 comprises 15 residues. The germline V gene encodes CDR1 MGHRA and CDR2 YSYEKL. Losses at the gene ends were 4 bases for V and 4 bases for J; bases not matched to a gene: 4. The CDR3 reads CASSRTGQYNSPLHF. The CDR3 DNA reads as TGCGCCAGCAGCCGGACGGGACAGTATAATTCACCCCTCCACTTT.

V and J are TRBV19 and TRBJ1-5; D is uncertain. The germline V gene encodes CDR1 LNHDA and CDR2 SQIVND (reference sequence). The CDR3 sequence is 15 residues long. The ends were cut back, 3 bases at V and 5 bases at J, with 14 bases in the middle. CDR3 in DNA: TGTGCCAGTAGTATGGGAGGACGAAGGGATCAGCCCCAGCATTTT. As protein: CASSMGGRRDQPQHF. Full variable domain (rest looked up from reference TRBV19 and TRBJ1-5): DGGITQSPKYLFRKEGQNVTLSCEQNLNHDAMYWYRQDPGQGLRLIYYSQIVNDFQKGDIAEGYSVSREKKESFPLTVTSAQKNPTAFYLCASSMGGRRDQPQHFGDGTRLSIL.

This clone was detected a few times. V gene TRBV5-1 combines with J gene TRBJ2-5, with no clear D. V shed 5 bases and J shed 5 bases, with 7 bases lying between them. The length of the CDR3 is 11 residues. CDR1 and CDR2 (germline): SGHRS, YFSETQ. The CDR3 is CASRAEETQYF. CDR3 coding DNA: TGCGCCAGCAGAGCCGAGGAGACCCAGTACTTC.

The DNA of the CDR3 is TGTGCCAGCAGCTTACTAGCGGGAGGTGTCAATGAGCAGTTCTTC. Its protein is CASSLLAGGVNEQFF. The rearrangement joins TRBV7-9 to TRBJ2-1; TRBD2 aligns across 11 bases. Germline trimming cut 2 bases from V and 6 bases from J; bases unmatched to any gene: 3. The CDR3 is made up of 15 amino acids. Germline V gene data show CDR1 as SEHNR and CDR2 as FQNEAQ (reference sequence). The complete variable domain, with remaining parts taken from reference TRBV7-9 and TRBJ2-1, reads DTGVSQNPRHKITKRGQNVTFRCDPISEHNRLYWYRQTLGQGPEFLTYFQNEAQLEKSRLLSDRFSAERPKGSFSTLEIQRTEQGDSAMYLCASSLLAGGVNEQFFGPGTRLTVL.

This chain joins TRBV18 and TRBJ2-1, with a weak D call TRBD2 (5 bases). Germline V CDR1 and CDR2: KGHSH, LQKENI. The CDR3 runs to 13 residues. The V end lost 8 bases, the J end lost 3 bases, and 11 bases lay between the germline ends. CDR3: CASRNRGYNEQFF. In DNA, the CDR3 is TGTGCCAGCCGCAACCGGGGCTACAATGAGCAGTTCTTC.

The rearrangement links TRBV5-1 to TRBJ2-5, with 8 bases matching TRBD2. With V trimmed by 4 bases and J by 1 base, 9 bases remained unmatched. Germline V lookup: CDR1 SGHRS, CDR2 YFSETQ. The CDR3 consists of 16 residues. The CDR3 region is CASSVLGGETQETQYF. In DNA form, the CDR3 reads TGCGCCAGCAGCGTGCTCGGGGGGGAAACCCAAGAGACCCAGTACTTC.

V is TRBV12-3 or TRBV12-4 and J is TRBJ2-3; tentatively, D is TRBD2 (7 bases). The length of the CDR3 is 13 residues. The V gene lost 9 bases and the J gene lost 2 bases, with 12 bases spanning the gap. CDR3 sequence reads: CASRGASTDTQYF. CDR3 nucleotide sequence: TGTGCCAGTCGGGGGGCCTCCACAGATACGCAGTATTTT.

The chain uses TRBV28 and TRBJ2-2; TRBD1 matches 7 bases. This CDR3 is built from 14 residues. The germline V gene has CDR1 MDHEN and CDR2 SYDVKM. With V trimmed by 8 bases and J by 4 bases, 7 bases remained unmatched. The CDR3 sequence: CASLPRGSTGELFF. The DNA of the CDR3 is TGTGCCAGCCTCCCCAGGGGGAGCACCGGGGAGCTGTTTTTT. The complete variable domain, with remaining parts taken from reference TRBV28 and TRBJ2-2, reads DVKVTQSSRYLVKRTGEKVFLECVQDMDHENMFWYRQDPGLGLRLIYFSYDVKMKEKGDIPEGYSVSREKKERFSLILESASTNQTSMYLCASLPRGSTGELFFGEGSRLTVL.

The sample holds a few counts of this clone. The rearrangement links TRBV19 to TRBJ1-3; D not resolved. Germline CDR1 and CDR2: LNHDA and SQIVND (reference sequence). CDR3 length: 16 residues. Trimming removed 5 bases at V and 0 bases at J, with 14 bases between. The CDR3 spells CASSPGNTNSGNTIYF. The CDR3 DNA sequence: TGTGCCAGTAGTCCCGGGAATACAAACTCTGGAAACACCATATATTTT.

Only one count was recorded for this clone. The chain couples TRBV29-1 to TRBJ2-6; 7 nucleotides agree with TRBD2. The CDR3 extends over 17 amino acids. In germline, CDR1 is SQVTM, CDR2 ANQGSEA. V dropped 4 bases and J dropped 2; count of bases not matched to a gene: 11. The CDR3 DNA reads as TGCAGCGTTGGTCACGTGGGGGGGAGAGCTGGGGCCAACGTCCTGACTTTC. Protein product: CSVGHVGGRAGANVLTF.

The CDR3: CASRRRGGPGNTIYF. Here the CDR3 DNA reads TGTGCCAGCAGACGCCGGGGGGGACCTGGAAACACCATATATTTT. V is TRBV27 and J is TRBJ1-3; tentative D call: TRBD1 (5 bases). Germline V gene data show CDR1 as MNHEY and CDR2 as SMNVEV (reference sequence). CDR3 length equals 15 residues. Trimming took off 6 bases at V and 2 bases at J, with 14 bases between the two ends.

CDR3 nucleotides: TGTGCCAGCAGCAAAGGAACTAGCGGGAGGGGGTCGGAGCAGTTCTTC. Translation: CASSKGTSGRGSEQFF. The chain is built from TRBV7-6 and TRBJ2-1, with 13 bases fitting TRBD2. Germline V gene sequence: CDR1 SGHVS, CDR2 FNYEAQ. CDR3 length: 16 amino acids. Trimming cost V 5 bases and J 10 bases; bases outside gene matches: 11.

This chain links TRBV28 with TRBJ2-7; D remains ambiguous. V lost 4 bases, J lost 4 bases, and 8 bases lay in between. The CDR3 length is 12 residues. Per germline, CDR1 MDHEN and CDR2 SYDVKM. The CDR3 protein is CASSSPLYEQYF. In DNA, the CDR3 is TGTGCCAGCAGTTCTCCCCTATACGAGCAGTACTTC.

The J gene is TRBJ2-7, the V gene TRBV9; 7 positions agree with TRBD2. Trimming cost V 0 bases and J 1 base; bases outside gene matches: 7. The CDR3 has 16 amino acids. The germline V gene has CDR1 SGDLS and CDR2 YYNGEE. CDR3 in DNA: TGTGCCAGCAGCGTAGGAGCTAGCGGAGGTTCCTACGAGCAGTACTTC. Amino acid sequence: CASSVGASGGSYEQYF. The full variable domain, in which reference TRBV9 and TRBJ2-7 provide the parts outside the CDR3, is DSGVTQTPKHLITATGQRVTLRCSPRSGDLSVYWYQQSLDQGLQFLIQYYNGEERAKGNILERFSAQQFPDLHSELNLSSLELGDSALYFCASSVGASGGSYEQYFGPGTRLTVT.

The gene calls are TRBV7-9 and TRBJ1-2; D remains ambiguous. Trimming removed 2 bases at V and 2 bases at J, with 12 bases between. CDR3 length: 15 amino acids. Germline V lookup: CDR1 SEHNR, CDR2 FQNEAQ (reference sequence). CDR3: CASSLMVEQNYGYTF. DNA for the CDR3: TGTGCCAGCAGCTTAATGGTTGAGCAAAACTATGGCTACACCTTC.

V and J are TRBV5-1 and TRBJ2-7, with TRBD2 as a possible D gene (5 bases). With 0 bases removed from V and 0 bases from J, the gap between germline ends came to 13 bases. This CDR3 comprises 16 residues. Germline V gives CDR1 SGHRS, CDR2 YFSETQ. In DNA, the CDR3 is TGCGCCAGCAGCTTGGCTTATAGCGCCCGCTCCTACGAGCAGTACTTC. Its protein product is CASSLAYSARSYEQYF.

The rearrangement uses TRBV28 and TRBJ2-5, with D tentatively TRBD2 (5 bases). This CDR3 is 14 amino acids long. Per germline, CDR1 MDHEN and CDR2 SYDVKM. V was shortened by 5 bases and J by 2 bases, with 12 bases between the two germline ends. The CDR3 sequence: CASSPVAPQETQYF. In DNA form, the CDR3 reads TGTGCCAGCAGTCCCGTAGCGCCTCAAGAGACCCAGTACTTC.

The chain combines TRBV7-2 with TRBJ1-3, with 7 bases lining up with TRBD1. Germline CDR1 is SGHTA and CDR2 is FQGNSA. There are 14 residues in the CDR3. V trimming: 2 bases; J trimming: 7 bases; junction bases outside the gene matches: 5. The CDR3 DNA reads TGTGCCAGCAGCTTATCCGGGACAGTGAACACCATATATTTT. Translating it yields CASSLSGTVNTIYF.

The chain has TRBV6-2 or TRBV6-3 and TRBJ1-5; the D is unclear. Deletions cut 4 bases from V and 11 bases from J, with 9 bases between. Germline V lookup: CDR1 MNHEY, CDR2 SVGEGT. There are 11 residues in the CDR3. The CDR3 bases are TGTGCCAGCAGTTCCGACTTAGCCCAGCATTTT. Translating it yields CASSSDLAQHF.

The gene calls are TRBV19 and TRBJ1-1; TRBD1 matches at 8 bases. The length of the CDR3 is 14 residues. The germline V gene encodes CDR1 LNHDA and CDR2 SQIVND (reference sequence). Unmatched junction bases numbered 7, after V lost 5 bases and J lost 5 bases. The CDR3 nucleotides are TGTGCCAGTAGTGAGAGACAGGGGTGGACTGAAGCTTTCTTT. Translation gives CASSERQGWTEAFF.

This clone was picked up one time. The chain uses TRBV29-1 and TRBJ2-5; 9 positions match TRBD1. This CDR3 contains 15 residues. Trimming cost V 4 bases and J 1 base; bases outside gene matches: 7. Germline loops: CDR1 SQVTM, CDR2 ANQGSEA. The CDR3, as DNA: TGCAGCGTTGTGGTAGGGACAGGGCTCCAAGAGACCCAGTACTTC. It yields the protein CSVVVGTGLQETQYF. The entire variable domain, with the rest obtained from reference TRBV29-1 and TRBJ2-5, is as follows: SAVISQKPSRDICQRGTSLTIQCQVDSQVTMMFWYRQQPGQSLTLIATANQGSEATYESGFVIDKFPISRPNLTFSTLTVSNMSPEDSSIYLCSVVVGTGLQETQYFGPGTRLLVL.

V usage is TRBV2 and J usage is TRBJ2-7, with D hard to call. The germline CDR1 and CDR2 sequences are SNHLY and FYNNEI. This CDR3 has 14 residues. Trimming took off 1 base at V and 6 bases at J, with 13 bases between the two ends. The DNA for the CDR3 is TGTGCCAGCAGTGAAGAGATAGACTCCCGCGAGCAGTACTTC. Translating gives CASSEEIDSREQYF.